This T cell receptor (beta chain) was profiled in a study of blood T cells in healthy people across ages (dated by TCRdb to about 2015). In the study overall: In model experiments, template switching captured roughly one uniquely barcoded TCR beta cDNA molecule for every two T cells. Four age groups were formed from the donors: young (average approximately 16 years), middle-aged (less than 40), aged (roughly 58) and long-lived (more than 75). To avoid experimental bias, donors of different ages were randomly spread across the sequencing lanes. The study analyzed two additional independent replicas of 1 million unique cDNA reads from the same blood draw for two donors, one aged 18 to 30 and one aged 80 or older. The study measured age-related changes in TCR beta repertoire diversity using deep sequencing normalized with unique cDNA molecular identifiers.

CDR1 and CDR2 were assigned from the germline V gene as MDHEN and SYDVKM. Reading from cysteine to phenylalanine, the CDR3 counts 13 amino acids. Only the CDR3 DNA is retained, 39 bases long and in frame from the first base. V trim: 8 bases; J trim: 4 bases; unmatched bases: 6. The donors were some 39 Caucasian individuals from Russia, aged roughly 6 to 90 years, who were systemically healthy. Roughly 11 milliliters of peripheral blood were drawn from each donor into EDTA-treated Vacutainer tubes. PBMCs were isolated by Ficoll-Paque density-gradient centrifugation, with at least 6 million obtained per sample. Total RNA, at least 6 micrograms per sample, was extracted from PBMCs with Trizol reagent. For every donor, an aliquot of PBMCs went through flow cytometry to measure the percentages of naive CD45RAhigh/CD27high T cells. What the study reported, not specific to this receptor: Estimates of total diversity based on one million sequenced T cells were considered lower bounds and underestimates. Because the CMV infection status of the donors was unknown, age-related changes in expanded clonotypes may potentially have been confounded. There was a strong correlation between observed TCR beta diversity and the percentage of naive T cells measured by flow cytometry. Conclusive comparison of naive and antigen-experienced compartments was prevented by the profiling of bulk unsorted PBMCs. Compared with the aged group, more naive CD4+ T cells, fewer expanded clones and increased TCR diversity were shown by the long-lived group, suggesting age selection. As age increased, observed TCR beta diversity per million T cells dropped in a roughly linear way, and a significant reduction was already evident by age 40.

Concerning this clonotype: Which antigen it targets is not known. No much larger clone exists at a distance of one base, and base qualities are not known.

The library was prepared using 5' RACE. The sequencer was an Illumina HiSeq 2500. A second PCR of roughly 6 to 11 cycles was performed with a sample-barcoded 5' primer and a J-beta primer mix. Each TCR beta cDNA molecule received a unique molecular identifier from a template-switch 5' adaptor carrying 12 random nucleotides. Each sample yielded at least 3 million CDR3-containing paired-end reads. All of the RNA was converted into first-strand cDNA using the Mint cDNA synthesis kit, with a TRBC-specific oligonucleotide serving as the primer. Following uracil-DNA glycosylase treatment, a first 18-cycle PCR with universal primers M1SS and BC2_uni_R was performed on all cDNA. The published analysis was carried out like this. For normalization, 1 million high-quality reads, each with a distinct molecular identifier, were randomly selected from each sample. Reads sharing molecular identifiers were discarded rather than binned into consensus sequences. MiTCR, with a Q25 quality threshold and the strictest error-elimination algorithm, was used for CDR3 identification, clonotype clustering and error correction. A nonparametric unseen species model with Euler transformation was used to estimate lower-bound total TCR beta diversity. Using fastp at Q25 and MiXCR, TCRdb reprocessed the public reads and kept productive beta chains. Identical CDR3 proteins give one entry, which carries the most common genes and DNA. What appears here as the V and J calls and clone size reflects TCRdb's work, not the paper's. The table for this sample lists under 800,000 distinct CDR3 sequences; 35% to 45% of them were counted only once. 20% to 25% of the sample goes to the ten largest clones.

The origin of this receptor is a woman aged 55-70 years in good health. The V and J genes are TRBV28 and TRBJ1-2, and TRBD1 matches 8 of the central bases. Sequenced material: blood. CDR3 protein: CASRTGRAYGYTF. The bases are TGTGCCAGCCGGACAGGGCGGGCCTATGGCTACACCTTC.